These 17 T cell receptor beta chains share one sample of origin, sequenced in a study of blood T cell repertoires in COVID-19. TCRdb's table, derived via immunoSEQ multiplex PCR, lists solely in-frame clones and lacks some. The sample shows roughly 160,000 clones, 84% of them seen only once. Material for sequencing was peripheral blood. Receptors were obtained from a young man with active or convalescent COVID-19.

This rearrangement joins TRBV27 to TRBJ2-4; D not certain. CDR3 length: 13 amino acids. The germline V gene encodes CDR1 MNHEY and CDR2 SMNVEV (reference sequence). V shed 6 bases and J shed 0 bases, with 6 bases lying between them. CDR3 DNA sequence: TGTGCCAGCAGCCCCCTAGCCAAAAACATTCAGTACTTC. Its translation: CASSPLAKNIQYF.

This chain uses TRBV9 with TRBJ1-5, with D hard to call. The CDR3 spans 15 residues. Germline CDR1 reads SGDLS; CDR2 reads YYNGEE. V was pared by 0 bases and J by 0 bases, with 7 bases between. The CDR3 DNA is TGTGCCAGCAGCGTAGGAGTTTATAGCAATCAGCCCCAGCATTTT. Translation gives CASSVGVYSNQPQHF. The variable domain in full, completed from reference TRBV9 and TRBJ1-5, reads DSGVTQTPKHLITATGQRVTLRCSPRSGDLSVYWYQQSLDQGLQFLIQYYNGEERAKGNILERFSAQQFPDLHSELNLSSLELGDSALYFCASSVGVYSNQPQHFGDGTRLSIL.

The genes are TRBV7-9 and TRBJ2-7, with D perhaps matching TRBD2 (6 bases). V shed 1 base and J shed 2 bases, with 9 bases lying between them. CDR3 length: 14 amino acids. Germline CDR1 SEHNR, CDR2 FQNEAQ (reference sequence). The CDR3 region has the DNA TGTGCCAGCAGCTTAGGTTCGGGGGCCTACGAGCAGTACTTC. It is translated as CASSLGSGAYEQYF. Using reference TRBV7-9 and TRBJ2-7 for the parts outside the CDR3, the full variable domain is DTGVSQNPRHKITKRGQNVTFRCDPISEHNRLYWYRQTLGQGPEFLTYFQNEAQLEKSRLLSDRFSAERPKGSFSTLEIQRTEQGDSAMYLCASSLGSGAYEQYFGPGTRLTVT.

The J gene is TRBJ1-4, the V gene TRBV28; D perhaps matches TRBD1 (5 bases). The germline V gene has CDR1 MDHEN and CDR2 SYDVKM. The CDR3 sequence is 15 residues long. V was shortened by 2 bases and J by 1 base, with 8 bases between the two germline ends. The CDR3 region has the DNA TGTGCCAGCAGTTTAGGGGCATTAACTAATGAAAAACTGTTTTTT. This codes for CASSLGALTNEKLFF.

This clone was seen only once. CDR3 sequence: CATSRGYFRDNNQPQHF. The CDR3 DNA follows: TGTGCCACCAGCAGAGGGTACTTTCGGGACAACAATCAGCCCCAGCATTTT. V gene TRBV15 combines with J gene TRBJ1-5; D is possibly TRBD1 (6 bases). V lost 1 base, J lost 3 bases, and 16 bases lay in between. Germline V gene sequence: CDR1 LNHNV, CDR2 YYDKDF (reference sequence). CDR3 length: 17 residues.

This rearrangement joins TRBV6-2 or TRBV6-3 to TRBJ2-3, with 10 bases fitting TRBD2. The CDR3 contains 14 residues. In germline, CDR1 is MNHEY, CDR2 SVGEGT. J was trimmed by 5 bases and V by 5 bases; bases with no gene match: 4. The CDR3 here is CASSSGRAEDTQYF. The CDR3 nucleotides read TGTGCCAGCAGTAGCGGGAGGGCGGAAGATACGCAGTATTTT.

The rearrangement joins TRBV29-1 to TRBJ1-2; TRBD1 aligns across 9 bases. J was trimmed by 4 bases and V by 4 bases; bases with no gene match: 7. Germline V gene lookup returns CDR1 SQVTM and CDR2 ANQGSEA. This CDR3 spans 14 amino acids. The CDR3 nucleotides read TGCAGCGTTGCTACAGGGGGCGGGACCTATGGCTACACCTTC. It codes for CSVATGGGTYGYTF. The variable domain in full, completed from reference TRBV29-1 and TRBJ1-2, reads SAVISQKPSRDICQRGTSLTIQCQVDSQVTMMFWYRQQPGQSLTLIATANQGSEATYESGFVIDKFPISRPNLTFSTLTVSNMSPEDSSIYLCSVATGGGTYGYTFGSGTRLTVV.

V is TRBV11-1 and J is TRBJ2-7, with TRBD1 as a possible D gene (6 bases). V lost 3 bases and J 3 bases, leaving 15 bases between the germline ends. This CDR3 region has 15 residues. CDR1 is SGHAT and CDR2 is FQDESV in the germline V gene (reference sequence). The CDR3 DNA reads TGTGCCAGCAGCTTTGGACAGAACGTCCGCTACGAGCAGTACTTC. Its translation is CASSFGQNVRYEQYF.

The rearrangement joins TRBV10-3 to TRBJ2-3; possibly TRBD2 for D (6 bases). V shed 3 bases and J shed 3 bases, with 10 bases lying between them. In germline, CDR1 is ENHRY, CDR2 SYGVKD. The CDR3 covers 14 residues. This CDR3 is CAISDRRETDTQYF. The CDR3 DNA sequence: TGTGCCATCAGTGATCGTCGGGAGACAGATACGCAGTATTTT.

The chain combines TRBV24-1 with TRBJ2-2; possible D gene TRBD2, 6 bases. Germline V gene data show CDR1 as KGHDR and CDR2 as SFDVKD. V was clipped by 3 bases and J by 6 bases, with 13 bases between them. This CDR3 is 15 amino acids long. Here the CDR3 DNA reads TGTGCCACCAGTGATACGGGGGTCCGGGCCGGGGAGCTGTTTTTT. This translates into CATSDTGVRAGELFF.

The J gene is TRBJ2-7, the V gene TRBV10-3; maybe TRBD1 (5 bases). The CDR3 contains 16 residues. V lost 3 bases to trimming and J lost 1 base, with 16 bases between them. CDR1 and CDR2 from the germline V gene are ENHRY and SYGVKD. The CDR3 DNA follows: TGTGCCATCAGTGATCGATCTTTTCAGGGATCCTACGAGCAGTACTTC. Its translation is CAISDRSFQGSYEQYF.

The genes are TRBV3-1 (or the pseudogene TRBV3-2) and TRBJ1-1, with TRBD1 identical over 8 bases. The germline V gene encodes CDR1 LGHDT and CDR2 YNNKEL (reference sequence). J was trimmed by 4 bases and V by 5 bases; bases with no gene match: 6. There are 14 residues in the CDR3. The CDR3 sequence is CASSSRTGITEAFF. The CDR3 coding sequence is TGTGCCAGCAGCTCCCGGACAGGGATCACTGAAGCTTTCTTT.

The rearrangement links TRBV19 to TRBJ1-5, with 8 bases identical to TRBD1. The CDR3 spans 16 residues. CDR1 is LNHDA and CDR2 is SQIVND in the germline V gene (reference sequence). V lost 6 bases, J lost 5 bases, and 12 bases stayed unmatched. This CDR3 is CASRDRTGHRYQPQHF. The CDR3 DNA reads as TGTGCCAGTAGGGACAGGACAGGGCATAGGTATCAGCCCCAGCATTTT.

This sequence joins TRBV10-2 and TRBJ2-2; D is undetermined. The V and J ends lost 7 bases and 4 bases respectively, with 10 bases between them. This CDR3 spans 13 amino acids. Looked up from germline, CDR1 is WSHSY and CDR2 is SAAADI. The CDR3 region is CASKVALTGELFF. The CDR3 bases are TGCGCCAGCAAGGTAGCCCTCACCGGGGAGCTGTTTTTT.

The chain recombines TRBV27 with TRBJ1-1; D is possibly TRBD1 (5 bases). V gave up 2 bases and J gave up 1 base, with 11 bases separating them. This CDR3 is 15 amino acids long. CDR1 and CDR2 (germline): MNHEY, SMNVEV (reference sequence). The CDR3 reads CASSLRQGRNTEAFF. The CDR3 DNA reads as TGTGCCAGCAGTTTAAGGCAGGGCCGGAACACTGAAGCTTTCTTT.

This chain links TRBV5-1 with TRBJ1-2; 7 nucleotides match TRBD1. The CDR3 is 13 amino acids. Looked up from germline, CDR1 is SGHRS and CDR2 is YFSETQ. With 0 bases clipped from V and 7 bases from J, the junction kept 3 bases outside the gene matches. CDR3 DNA: TGCGCCAGCAGCTTGGAGACAGGGAGTGGCTACACCTTC. Protein sequence: CASSLETGSGYTF. The complete variable domain, with remaining parts taken from reference TRBV5-1 and TRBJ1-2, reads KAGVTQTPRYLIKTRGQQVTLSCSPISGHRSVSWYQQTPGQGLQFLFEYFSETQRNKGNFPGRFSGRQFSNSRSEMNVSTLELGDSALYLCASSLETGSGYTFGSGTRLTVV.

This rearrangement joins TRBV15 to TRBJ1-6, with 7 bases identical to TRBD1. Looked up from germline, CDR1 is LNHNV and CDR2 is YYDKDF (reference sequence). This CDR3 is built from 15 residues. Trimming cost V 0 bases and J 9 bases; bases outside gene matches: 5. The DNA for the CDR3 is TGTGCCACCAGCAGAGAACAGGGGTCCGGTTCACCCCTCCACTTT. Protein product: CATSREQGSGSPLHF.